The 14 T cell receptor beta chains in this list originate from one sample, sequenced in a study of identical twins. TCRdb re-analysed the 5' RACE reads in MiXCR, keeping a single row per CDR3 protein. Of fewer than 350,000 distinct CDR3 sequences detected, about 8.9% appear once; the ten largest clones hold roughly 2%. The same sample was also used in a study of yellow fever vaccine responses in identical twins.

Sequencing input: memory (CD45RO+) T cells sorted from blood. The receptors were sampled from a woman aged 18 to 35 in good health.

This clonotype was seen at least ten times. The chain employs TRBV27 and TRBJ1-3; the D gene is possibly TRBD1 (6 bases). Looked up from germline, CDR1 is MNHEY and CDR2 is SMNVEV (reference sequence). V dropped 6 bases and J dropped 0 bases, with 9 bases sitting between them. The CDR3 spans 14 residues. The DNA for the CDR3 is TGTGCCAGCAGGGGACAATCCTCTGGAAACACCATATATTTT. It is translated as CASRGQSSGNTIYF.

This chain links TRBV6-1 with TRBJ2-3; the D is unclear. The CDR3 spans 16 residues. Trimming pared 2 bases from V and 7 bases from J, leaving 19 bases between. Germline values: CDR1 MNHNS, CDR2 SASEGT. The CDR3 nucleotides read TGTGCCAGCAGTGAATCCGTGGATAGGGCATCAAATACGCAGTATTTT. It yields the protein CASSESVDRASNTQYF.

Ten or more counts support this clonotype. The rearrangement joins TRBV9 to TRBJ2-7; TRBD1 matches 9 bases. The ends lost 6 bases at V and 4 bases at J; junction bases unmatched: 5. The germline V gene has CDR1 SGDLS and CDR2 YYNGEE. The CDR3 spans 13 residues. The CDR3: CASTGTGPYEQYF. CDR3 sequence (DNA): TGTGCCAGCACCGGGACAGGGCCATACGAGCAGTACTTC.

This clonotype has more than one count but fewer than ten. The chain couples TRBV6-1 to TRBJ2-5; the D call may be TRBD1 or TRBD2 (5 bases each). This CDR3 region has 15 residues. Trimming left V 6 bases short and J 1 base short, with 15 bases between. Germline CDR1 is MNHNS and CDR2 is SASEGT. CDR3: CASSTWGSPQETQYF. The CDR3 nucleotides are TGTGCCAGCAGCACTTGGGGGAGCCCCCAAGAGACCCAGTACTTC.

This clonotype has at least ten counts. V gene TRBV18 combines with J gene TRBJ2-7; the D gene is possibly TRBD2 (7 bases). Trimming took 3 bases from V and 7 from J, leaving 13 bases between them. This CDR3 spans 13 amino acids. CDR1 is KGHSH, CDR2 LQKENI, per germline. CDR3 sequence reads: CASSPRGAGEQYV. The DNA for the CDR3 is TGTGCCAGCTCACCCCGGGGGGCGGGGGAGCAGTACGTC.

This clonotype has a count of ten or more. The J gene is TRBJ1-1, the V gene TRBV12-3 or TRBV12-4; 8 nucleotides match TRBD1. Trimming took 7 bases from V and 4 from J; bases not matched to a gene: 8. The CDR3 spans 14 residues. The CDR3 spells CASTMTGVSTEAFF. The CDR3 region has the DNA TGTGCCAGCACCATGACAGGGGTGAGCACTGAAGCTTTCTTT.

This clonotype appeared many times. The CDR3 region is CAISERGDTYNEQFF. The CDR3 nucleotides read TGTGCCATCAGTGAGCGTGGGGATACCTACAATGAGCAGTTCTTC. The rearrangement uses TRBV10-3 and TRBJ2-1; no firm D call. The CDR3 has 15 amino acids. Germline CDR1 and CDR2: ENHRY and SYGVKD. The ends were cut back, 2 bases at V and 2 bases at J, with 10 bases in the middle.

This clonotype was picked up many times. As DNA, the CDR3 is TGCAGTGCTGCCACCCCAGGTACGAACACTGAAGCTTTCTTT. This encodes CSAATPGTNTEAFF. The chain recombines TRBV20-1 with TRBJ1-1; D call uncertain. The CDR3 runs to 14 residues. V was cut by 5 bases and J by 1 base, with 14 bases left in between. Per the germline V gene, CDR1 is DFQATT and CDR2 is SNEGSKA (reference sequence).

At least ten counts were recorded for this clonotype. The CDR3 DNA sequence: TGTGCCAGCAGTTTGACGACAGGCAATCAGCCCCAGCATTTT. Encoded protein: CASSLTTGNQPQHF. V usage is TRBV12-3 or TRBV12-4 and J usage is TRBJ1-5; D perhaps matches TRBD1 (5 bases). V was clipped by 3 bases and J by 2 bases, with 8 bases between them. CDR3 length: 14 residues.

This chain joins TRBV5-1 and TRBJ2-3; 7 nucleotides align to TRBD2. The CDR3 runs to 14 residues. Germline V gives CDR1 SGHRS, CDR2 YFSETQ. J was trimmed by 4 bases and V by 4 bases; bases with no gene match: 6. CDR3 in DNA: TGCGCCAGCAGCCCCGGGACTACTGCAGATACGCAGTATTTT. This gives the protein CASSPGTTADTQYF.

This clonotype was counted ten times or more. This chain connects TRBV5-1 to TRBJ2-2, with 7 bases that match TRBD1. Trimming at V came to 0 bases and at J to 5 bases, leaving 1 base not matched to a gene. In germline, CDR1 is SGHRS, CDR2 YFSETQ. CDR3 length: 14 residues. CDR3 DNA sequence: TGCGCCAGCAGCTTGGAACAGGGGACCGGGGAGCTGTTTTTT. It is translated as CASSLEQGTGELFF. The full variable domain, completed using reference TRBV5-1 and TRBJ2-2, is KAGVTQTPRYLIKTRGQQVTLSCSPISGHRSVSWYQQTPGQGLQFLFEYFSETQRNKGNFPGRFSGRQFSNSRSEMNVSTLELGDSALYLCASSLEQGTGELFFGEGSRLTVL.

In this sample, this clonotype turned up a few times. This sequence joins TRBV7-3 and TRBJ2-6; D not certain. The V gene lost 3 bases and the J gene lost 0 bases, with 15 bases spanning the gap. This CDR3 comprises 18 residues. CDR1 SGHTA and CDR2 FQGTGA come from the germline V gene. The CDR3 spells CASSFPGPARSGANVLTF. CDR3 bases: TGTGCCAGCAGCTTCCCTGGGCCAGCCCGCTCTGGGGCCAACGTCCTGACTTTC.

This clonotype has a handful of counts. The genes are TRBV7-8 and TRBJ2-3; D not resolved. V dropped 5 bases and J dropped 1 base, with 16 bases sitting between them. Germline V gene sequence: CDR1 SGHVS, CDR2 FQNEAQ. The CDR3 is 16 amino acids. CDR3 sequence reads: CASSPLRQVRTDTQYF. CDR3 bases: TGTGCCAGCAGCCCCCTACGGCAGGTTCGCACAGATACGCAGTATTTT.

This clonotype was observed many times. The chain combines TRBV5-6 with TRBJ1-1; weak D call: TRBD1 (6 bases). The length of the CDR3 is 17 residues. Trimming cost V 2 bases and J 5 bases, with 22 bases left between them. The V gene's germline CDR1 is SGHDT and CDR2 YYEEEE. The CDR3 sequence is CASSFKYSAGRGTEAFF. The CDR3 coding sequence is TGTGCCAGCAGCTTCAAATACAGCGCCGGTAGGGGGACTGAAGCTTTCTTT.